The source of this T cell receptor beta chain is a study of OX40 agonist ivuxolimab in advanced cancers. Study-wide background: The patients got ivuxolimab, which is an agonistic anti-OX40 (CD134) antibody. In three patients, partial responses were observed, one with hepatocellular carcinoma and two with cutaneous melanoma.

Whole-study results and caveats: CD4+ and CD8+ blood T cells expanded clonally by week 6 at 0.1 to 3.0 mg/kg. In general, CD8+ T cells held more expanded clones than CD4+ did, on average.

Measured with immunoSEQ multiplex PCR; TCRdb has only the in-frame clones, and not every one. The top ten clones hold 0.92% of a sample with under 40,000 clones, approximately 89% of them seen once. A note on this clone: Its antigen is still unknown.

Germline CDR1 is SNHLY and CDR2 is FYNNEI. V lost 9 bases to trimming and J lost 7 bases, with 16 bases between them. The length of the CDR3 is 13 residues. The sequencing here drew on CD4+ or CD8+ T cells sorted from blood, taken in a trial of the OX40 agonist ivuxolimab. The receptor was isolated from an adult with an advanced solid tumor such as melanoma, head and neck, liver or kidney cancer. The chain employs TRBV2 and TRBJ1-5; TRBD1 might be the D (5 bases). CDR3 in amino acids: CASKETGPQPQHF. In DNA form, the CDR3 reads TGTGCCAGTAAAGAAACAGGTCCCCAGCCCCAGCATTTT.